This TCR beta chain stems from a study of T cell changes during pregnancy in multiple sclerosis. Sequencing used immunoSEQ multiplex PCR; TCRdb keeps in-frame clones, though not all of them. The table lists some 80,000 clones, 94% of them singletons. The CDR3 runs to 13 residues. Trimming left V 4 bases short and J 2 bases short, with 6 bases between. Germline CDR1 reads SGHRS; CDR2 reads YFSETQ. V and J are TRBV5-1 and TRBJ2-2, with D maybe TRBD2 (5 bases). This sequence originates from a female donor with multiple sclerosis, enrolled in a pregnancy study. Here the sequenced sample was CD4+ T cells from peripheral blood mononuclear cells, taken after pregnancy. CDR3 protein: CASSPGNTGELFF. CDR3 coding DNA: TGCGCCAGCAGCCCGGGAAACACCGGGGAGCTGTTTTTT.